A single sample gave rise to the 30 T cell receptor beta chains below, sequenced in a study of cytomegalovirus exposure and HLA in healthy donors. The PCR ran on 60 Vbeta and 13 Jbeta primers. Assay: immunoSEQ multiplex PCR; the TCRdb copy retains only in-frame clones and omits some. The data show about 190,000 clones, 65% to 85% seen once. The source material was PBMCs. The receptor set was obtained from a man between 18 and 35 years old in good health and CMV-seronegative.

V gene TRBV5-1 combines with J gene TRBJ2-2, with unresolved D. This CDR3 comprises 15 residues. CDR1 SGHRS and CDR2 YFSETQ come from the germline V gene. V dropped 0 bases and J dropped 0 bases, with 6 bases sitting between them. The CDR3 here is CASSLGYSNTGELFF. The DNA of the CDR3 is TGCGCCAGCAGCTTGGGGTACTCGAACACCGGGGAGCTGTTTTTT.

The chain carries TRBV6-1 and TRBJ2-7; a weak D match, TRBD1 (6 bases). The CDR3 extends over 14 amino acids. V was shortened by 4 bases and J by 2 bases, with 12 bases between the two germline ends. Germline V gene sequence: CDR1 MNHNS, CDR2 SASEGT. The CDR3 here is CASSVGTSTYEQYF. In nucleotides, the CDR3 is TGTGCCAGCAGTGTGGGGACATCGACCTACGAGCAGTACTTC.

The chain uses TRBV10-3 and TRBJ2-7; the match to TRBD1 covers 9 bases. The germline CDR1 and CDR2 sequences are ENHRY and SYGVKD. Trimming removed 5 bases from V and 2 bases from J; junction bases left unmatched: 4. The CDR3 covers 14 residues. CDR3 sequence reads: CAISSGTGTYEQYF. The DNA for the CDR3 is TGTGCCATCAGTTCCGGGACAGGGACCTACGAGCAGTACTTC.

J is TRBJ2-5 and V is TRBV5-1, with 9 bases lining up with TRBD1. Per germline, CDR1 SGHRS and CDR2 YFSETQ. The CDR3 has 14 amino acids. The J segment lost 7 bases and the V segment lost 4 bases, leaving 8 bases of the junction unmatched. The CDR3 protein is CASSTPGQGVTQYF. The CDR3 nucleotides are TGCGCCAGCAGCACACCGGGACAGGGAGTGACCCAGTACTTC.

This sequence joins TRBV13 and TRBJ2-5, with 7 nucleotides matching TRBD2. CDR1 PRHDT and CDR2 FYEKMQ come from the germline V gene (reference sequence). The J segment lost 0 bases and the V segment lost 2 bases, leaving 6 bases of the junction unmatched. The CDR3 sequence is 16 residues long. CDR3 loop: CASSLRRGNYQETQYF. CDR3 bases: TGTGCCAGCAGCTTACGGCGGGGGAACTACCAAGAGACCCAGTACTTC.

This sequence joins TRBV18 and TRBJ2-3; a possible D gene is TRBD1 (5 bases). With 2 bases removed from V and 1 base from J, the gap between germline ends came to 10 bases. This CDR3 has 15 residues. CDR1 and CDR2 (germline): KGHSH, LQKENI. The CDR3 protein is CASSPGQTGTDTQYF. The CDR3 coding sequence is TGTGCCAGCTCACCAGGACAAACGGGCACAGATACGCAGTATTTT.

V gene TRBV10-3 combines with J gene TRBJ2-1; 7 nucleotides align to TRBD2. After removal of 4 bases from V and 2 bases from J, the junction contained 5 bases not matched to a gene. Germline lookup yields CDR1 ENHRY and CDR2 SYGVKD. The CDR3 runs 15 residues. DNA for the CDR3: TGTGCCATCAGTGTGGGAGGGAGCACCTACAATGAGCAGTTCTTC. It encodes CAISVGGSTYNEQFF.

This sequence joins TRBV7-2 and TRBJ1-2, with D tentatively TRBD1 (5 bases). The CDR3 contains 14 residues. CDR1 SGHTA and CDR2 FQGNSA come from the germline V gene. Trimming removed 1 base from V and 7 bases from J, with 13 bases in between. The CDR3 here is CASSLDPGGFGYTF. The CDR3 nucleotides are TGTGCCAGCAGCTTAGATCCGGGGGGATTTGGCTACACCTTC.

The V gene is TRBV9, the J gene TRBJ2-5; D remains ambiguous. The ends were cut back, 0 bases at V and 5 bases at J, with 8 bases in the middle. The CDR3 consists of 13 residues. The V gene's germline CDR1 is SGDLS and CDR2 YYNGEE. CDR3 in DNA: TGTGCCAGCAGCGTAGGGGCCCTGGAGACCCAGTACTTC. Amino acids: CASSVGALETQYF.

This clone was counted only a few times. This chain links TRBV19 with TRBJ2-3, with 10 bases matching TRBD1. Germline V gene lookup returns CDR1 LNHDA and CDR2 SQIVND (reference sequence). The V and J ends lost 10 bases and 3 bases, in that order; junction bases with no gene match: 10. CDR3 length: 15 amino acids. Here the CDR3 DNA reads TGTGCCACCTCACGCCCGGGACAGGGGACAGATACGCAGTATTTT. Translated, it gives CATSRPGQGTDTQYF.

As to this clone: Other DNA sequences in this specimen translate into the identical CDR3. The chain uses TRBV9 and TRBJ2-1; D possibly corresponds to TRBD2 (6 bases). Trimming removed 2 bases at V and 1 base at J, with 10 bases between. Germline V gene sequence: CDR1 SGDLS, CDR2 YYNGEE. The length of the CDR3 is 15 residues. The CDR3 DNA follows: TGTGCCAGCAGCGTGGCCGGGGGTTCCTACAATGAGCAGTTCTTC. Translated, it gives CASSVAGGSYNEQFF.

This clone has only a few counts. The chain combines TRBV6-5 with TRBJ2-7; D remains unclear. Trimming removed 6 bases at V and 4 bases at J, with 10 bases between. The CDR3 covers 12 residues. Germline CDR1 and CDR2: MNHEY and SVGAGI. This CDR3 reads CASRRYPYEQYF. DNA of the CDR3: TGTGCCAGCAGGCGGTATCCGTACGAGCAGTACTTC.

Here the CDR3 DNA reads TGTGCCAGCAGCGTATTAACTAGATCGACAGATACGCAGTATTTT. Translating it yields CASSVLTRSTDTQYF. The V and J genes are TRBV9 and TRBJ2-3, with a tentative D call TRBD2 (5 bases). Trimming pared 1 base from V and 3 bases from J, leaving 12 bases between. Germline CDR1 reads SGDLS; CDR2 reads YYNGEE. The CDR3 is made up of 15 amino acids.

This clone was counted only a few times. The V and J genes are TRBV4-1 and TRBJ2-1, with TRBD2 matching over 8 bases. Germline CDR1 is MGHRA and CDR2 is YSYEKL. V dropped 2 bases and J dropped 3; count of bases not matched to a gene: 3. The CDR3 consists of 15 residues. CDR3 residues: CASSQPLADYNEQFF. Written as DNA, the CDR3 is TGCGCCAGCAGCCAACCACTAGCGGACTACAATGAGCAGTTCTTC.

This rearrangement joins TRBV29-1 to TRBJ2-3; 8 bases agree with TRBD2. Germline lookup yields CDR1 SQVTM and CDR2 ANQGSEA. With V trimmed by 4 bases and J by 3 bases, 3 bases remained unmatched. The CDR3 length is 13 residues. The CDR3 loop is CSVAGGPTDTQYF. CDR3 nucleotide sequence: TGCAGCGTTGCGGGAGGGCCGACAGATACGCAGTATTTT.

On this clone itself: The sample carries other DNA sequences with the same CDR3. V gene TRBV10-3 combines with J gene TRBJ2-3; possible D gene TRBD2, 6 bases. V lost 6 bases, J lost 4 bases, and 11 bases lay in between. CDR1 is ENHRY and CDR2 is SYGVKD in the germline V gene. This CDR3 contains 13 residues. CDR3 residues: CAISPLAPDTQYF. As DNA, the CDR3 is TGTGCCATCAGCCCTCTAGCGCCAGATACGCAGTATTTT.

The chain has TRBV9 and TRBJ2-7, with D perhaps matching TRBD1 (7 bases). Germline CDR1 reads SGDLS; CDR2 reads YYNGEE. The CDR3 contains 16 residues. The germline V and J ends were trimmed by 0 bases and 5 bases, with 18 bases remaining between them. CDR3 residues: CASSVGPSGGQNEQYF. DNA for the CDR3: TGTGCCAGCAGCGTAGGTCCCTCAGGGGGGCAGAACGAGCAGTACTTC.

V usage is TRBV2 and J usage is TRBJ1-2, with TRBD1 matching 10 bases. CDR3 length equals 17 residues. Germline values: CDR1 SNHLY, CDR2 FYNNEI. Trimming took 7 bases from V and 6 from J; bases not matched to a gene: 17. The CDR3 loop is CASIGVELGQGTDGYTF. The CDR3 nucleotides read TGTGCCAGCATTGGGGTGGAGCTGGGACAGGGGACGGATGGCTACACCTTC. Complete variable domain (other parts from reference TRBV2 and TRBJ1-2): EPEVTQTPSHQVTQMGQEVILRCVPISNHLYFYWYRQILGQKVEFLVSFYNNEISEKSEIFDDQFSVERPDGSNFTLKIRSTKLEDSAMYFCASIGVELGQGTDGYTFGSGTRLTVV.

CDR3: CASSYRDRVAGELFF. In DNA form, the CDR3 reads TGTGCCAGCAGCTACCGGGACAGGGTCGCCGGGGAGCTGTTTTTT. The chain recombines TRBV11-2 with TRBJ2-2; 9 bases match TRBD1. V lost 4 bases and J lost 6; bases outside the gene matches: 6. The CDR3 loop spans 15 amino acids. CDR1 is SGHAT and CDR2 is FQNNGV in the germline V gene.

This clone was observed a few times. The CDR3, as DNA: TGCAGCGTTCGTCAGGGTAATTCACCCCTCCACTTT. Translating it yields CSVRQGNSPLHF. The rearrangement links TRBV29-1 to TRBJ1-6; D possibly corresponds to TRBD1 (5 bases). V was cut by 5 bases and J by 6 bases, with 8 bases left in between. The length of the CDR3 is 12 residues. CDR1 and CDR2 (germline): SQVTM, ANQGSEA.

This clone has a single count. As DNA, the CDR3 is TGCAGCGCCCGTGAAGGACAGGGTCACAGTTCACCCCTCCACTTT. This sequence encodes CSAREGQGHSSPLHF. This rearrangement joins TRBV29-1 to TRBJ1-6; TRBD1 matches 8 bases. CDR1 and CDR2 (germline): SQVTM, ANQGSEA. The CDR3 has 15 amino acids. V shed 7 bases and J 9 bases; nucleotides not matched to a gene: 14.

V gene TRBV19 combines with J gene TRBJ2-6; TRBD1 matches 8 bases. Germline trimming cut 7 bases from V and 0 bases from J; bases unmatched to any gene: 5. CDR1 is LNHDA, CDR2 SQIVND, per germline (reference sequence). The CDR3 contains 16 residues. CDR3 in amino acids: CASIGRGPSGANVLTF. CDR3 in DNA: TGTGCCAGTATAGGCAGGGGGCCCTCTGGGGCCAACGTCCTGACTTTC. The full variable domain, rest sourced from reference TRBV19 and TRBJ2-6, is DGGITQSPKYLFRKEGQNVTLSCEQNLNHDAMYWYRQDPGQGLRLIYYSQIVNDFQKGDIAEGYSVSREKKESFPLTVTSAQKNPTAFYLCASIGRGPSGANVLTFGAGSRLTVL.

The V and J genes are TRBV2 and TRBJ2-7; weak D call: TRBD2 (6 bases). The CDR3 has 15 residues. V shed 3 bases and J shed 0 bases, with 12 bases lying between them. Per germline, CDR1 SNHLY and CDR2 FYNNEI. The chain's CDR3 is CASSESGGLSYEQYF. The CDR3 nucleotides are TGTGCCAGCAGTGAGAGCGGAGGGCTCTCCTACGAGCAGTACTTC.

This sequence joins TRBV30 and TRBJ2-4; D is undetermined. There are 14 residues in the CDR3. The V gene's germline CDR1 is GTSNPN and CDR2 SVGIG (reference sequence). V lost 0 bases to trimming and J lost 2 bases, with 8 bases between them. CDR3 sequence: CAWSVGVSKNIQYF. CDR3 DNA sequence: TGTGCCTGGAGTGTAGGAGTATCCAAAAACATTCAGTACTTC.

J is TRBJ1-2 and V is TRBV5-4; tentative D call: TRBD1 (6 bases). This CDR3 has 14 residues. V was pared by 4 bases and J by 8 bases, with 18 bases between. The V gene's germline CDR1 is SGHNT and CDR2 YYREEE (reference sequence). The CDR3: CASSLMSGTPGYTF. CDR3 DNA sequence: TGTGCCAGCAGCCTCATGAGTGGGACACCCGGCTACACCTTC.

The V gene is TRBV9, the J gene TRBJ2-2, with 7 bases matching TRBD2. Trimming removed 4 bases from V and 2 bases from J; junction bases left unmatched: 17. The CDR3 is made up of 19 amino acids. The germline V gene encodes CDR1 SGDLS and CDR2 YYNGEE. In DNA, the CDR3 is TGTGCCAGCAGCCCCATGGAGACTCGTCCGGGGGGTAACACCGGGGAGCTGTTTTTT. Protein: CASSPMETRPGGNTGELFF.

This chain connects TRBV4-3 to TRBJ1-3; D call uncertain. Germline CDR1 is LGHNA and CDR2 is YSLEER. The CDR3 has 16 amino acids. The V end was cut by 3 bases, the J end by 0 bases, with 12 bases between. The CDR3, as DNA: TGCGCCAGCAGCCATGGTGACACCTACTCTGGAAACACCATATATTTT. As protein: CASSHGDTYSGNTIYF.

The chain joins TRBV15 to TRBJ2-1; possible D gene TRBD2, 5 bases. Germline CDR1 is LNHNV and CDR2 is YYDKDF (reference sequence). The CDR3 runs 15 residues. V dropped 6 bases and J dropped 4 bases, with 16 bases sitting between them. The CDR3 reads CATRRAPDPYNEQFF. The CDR3 region has the DNA TGTGCCACCAGGAGGGCACCAGATCCGTACAATGAGCAGTTCTTC.

CDR3 loop: CATSRDRELAETGELFF. CDR3 sequence (DNA): TGTGCCACCAGCAGAGATAGGGAACTAGCGGAAACCGGGGAGCTGTTTTTT. This sequence joins TRBV15 and TRBJ2-2; 8 bases are shared with TRBD2. The ends lost 0 bases at V and 5 bases at J; junction bases unmatched: 8. Germline V gene sequence: CDR1 LNHNV, CDR2 YYDKDF (reference sequence). The CDR3 consists of 17 residues.

This chain connects TRBV9 to TRBJ2-1; 7 bases fit TRBD1. From germline, CDR1 is SGDLS and CDR2 YYNGEE. Trimming took 9 bases from V and 9 from J; bases not matched to a gene: 9. The length of the CDR3 is 12 residues. The CDR3 reads CAKKNRGGEQFF. The CDR3 DNA reads as TGTGCCAAAAAAAACAGGGGCGGTGAGCAGTTCTTC.